A single sample is the source of the 14 T cell receptor beta chains below, sequenced in a study of identical twins (dated by TCRdb to about 2016). The method was 5' RACE. Sequencing took place on an Illumina HiSeq 2000. TCRdb's own reprocessing of the public reads used fastp at Q25 and MiXCR and kept productive beta chains. Rows merge per CDR3 protein into single entries with the most common DNA and genes. The sample records 600,000 to 800,000 distinct CDR3 sequences, about 20% of which are singletons. Together, the top ten hold 4% to 5.5% of the sample. These data were also reused for a study on T cells expressing NK-cell markers.

Sequencing was performed on PBMCs. The receptors were sampled from a woman between 18 and 29 years old in good health.

This clonotype was found a few times. This chain links TRBV12-3 or TRBV12-4 with TRBJ1-1, with 10 nucleotides matching TRBD1. The CDR3 sequence is 15 residues long. Germline trimming cut 9 bases from V and 5 bases from J; bases unmatched to any gene: 12. CDR3 coding DNA: TGTGCCAGTTTTAAGGAGACAGGGGGCAGAACTGAAGCTTTCTTT. Translated, it gives CASFKETGGRTEAFF.

The chain combines TRBV12-3 or TRBV12-4 with TRBJ2-2; tentative D call: TRBD1 (5 bases). The CDR3 totals 15 residues. Deletions cut 6 bases from V and 0 bases from J, with 11 bases between. CDR3 region: CASSRRESNTGELFF. The CDR3 DNA reads TGTGCCAGCAGCCGCAGGGAATCGAACACCGGGGAGCTGTTTTTT.

The chain carries TRBV29-1 and TRBJ2-5, with 9 positions matching TRBD1. The CDR3 length is 14 residues. Germline assignment: CDR1 SQVTM and CDR2 ANQGSEA. J gave up 5 bases and V 0 bases, and 4 bases lay outside the gene matches. CDR3 sequence: CSVEEVGQGETQYF. In DNA, the CDR3 is TGCAGCGTTGAAGAAGTAGGACAGGGGGAGACCCAGTACTTC. The whole variable domain, remainder taken from reference TRBV29-1 and TRBJ2-5, is SAVISQKPSRDICQRGTSLTIQCQVDSQVTMMFWYRQQPGQSLTLIATANQGSEATYESGFVIDKFPISRPNLTFSTLTVSNMSPEDSSIYLCSVEEVGQGETQYFGPGTRLLVL.

The V gene is TRBV20-1, the J gene TRBJ2-1; D may be TRBD1 (5 bases). CDR1 DFQATT and CDR2 SNEGSKA come from the germline V gene (reference sequence). The CDR3 has 16 residues. The V end was cut by 0 bases, the J end by 0 bases, with 12 bases between. In DNA, the CDR3 is TGCAGTGCTAGAGATCCCGGACATAGCTCCTACAATGAGCAGTTCTTC. Amino acid sequence: CSARDPGHSSYNEQFF.

This clonotype has a count of ten or more. The chain is built from TRBV14 and TRBJ2-1; 8 bases align to TRBD2. The CDR3 consists of 15 residues. V lost 5 bases, J lost 4 bases, and 7 bases stayed unmatched. In germline, CDR1 is SGHDN, CDR2 FVKESK. This chain's CDR3 is CASSVDSGTYNEQFF. For the CDR3, the DNA is TGTGCCAGCAGCGTCGATAGCGGGACGTACAATGAGCAGTTCTTC.

The chain links TRBV7-4 to TRBJ1-2; D is unresolved. Trimming shortened V by 5 bases and J by 3 bases, and 10 bases separated the two germline ends. The CDR3 loop spans 13 amino acids. CDR1 and CDR2 (germline): SGHVT, SQSDAQ. The CDR3 is CASSATVHYGYTF. CDR3 DNA sequence: TGTGCCAGCAGCGCAACAGTTCACTATGGCTACACCTTC. The full variable domain, completed using reference TRBV7-4 and TRBJ1-2, is GAGVSQSPRYKVAKRGRDVALRCDSISGHVTLYWYRQTLGQGSEVLTYSQSDAQRDKSGRPSGRFSAERPERSVSTLKIQRTEQGDSAVYLCASSATVHYGYTFGSGTRLTVV.

This clonotype showed up many times. The chain links TRBV4-3 to TRBJ1-3, with 12 bases matching TRBD1. Germline values: CDR1 LGHNA, CDR2 YSLEER. V lost 3 bases to trimming and J lost 3 bases; unmatched junction nucleotides: 3. The CDR3 has 16 residues. CDR3 in amino acids: CASSHGTGGFGNTIYF. CDR3 DNA: TGCGCCAGCAGCCACGGGACAGGGGGCTTTGGAAACACCATATATTTT.

This clonotype was detected only a few times. This sequence joins TRBV6-6 and TRBJ1-2; D is uncertain. V was pared by 8 bases and J by 7 bases, with 8 bases between. This CDR3 is built from 10 residues. Germline loops: CDR1 MNHNY, CDR2 SVGAGI (reference sequence). The DNA for the CDR3 is TGTGCCAGCTGGAGAGGTGGCTACACCTTC. Its protein is CASWRGGYTF.

In this sample, this clonotype turned up a few times. The chain links TRBV7-3 to TRBJ2-2; tentatively, D is TRBD1 (6 bases). Germline V gene data show CDR1 as SGHTA and CDR2 as FQGTGA. The CDR3 length is 13 residues. V dropped 4 bases and J dropped 7 bases, with 10 bases sitting between them. The CDR3 is CASSYRVGGELFF. The CDR3 nucleotides are TGTGCCAGCAGCTACAGGGTTGGCGGGGAGCTGTTTTTT.

The rearrangement uses TRBV5-5 and TRBJ2-1, with 7 bases matching TRBD1. The CDR3 extends over 13 amino acids. The germline gives CDR1 SGHKS, CDR2 YYEKEE (reference sequence). V dropped 7 bases and J dropped 5; count of bases not matched to a gene: 6. CDR3 amino acids: CASGVTGDNEQFF. The CDR3, as DNA: TGTGCCAGCGGGGTTACAGGGGACAATGAGCAGTTCTTC.

The chain combines TRBV15 with TRBJ2-6, with D uncertain. This CDR3 contains 15 residues. Deletions cut 3 bases from V and 0 bases from J, with 6 bases between. CDR1 is LNHNV, CDR2 YYDKDF, per germline (reference sequence). The DNA of the CDR3 is TGTGCCACCAGCAGTGGGTTCTCTGGGGCCAACGTCCTGACTTTC. Encoded protein: CATSSGFSGANVLTF.

This clonotype was detected many times. This rearrangement joins TRBV6-2 or TRBV6-3 to TRBJ2-7; TRBD2 matches 7 bases. There are 16 residues in the CDR3. V dropped 2 bases and J dropped 0; count of bases not matched to a gene: 7. The germline CDR1 and CDR2 sequences are MNHEY and SVGEGT. CDR3 region: CASSYRLGGSSYEQYF. In DNA form, the CDR3 reads TGTGCCAGCAGTTACCGCCTAGGCGGGAGCTCCTACGAGCAGTACTTC.

The chain links TRBV3-1 to TRBJ2-7; D is unclear. The CDR3 is 17 residues long. V dropped 1 base and J dropped 0 bases, with 16 bases sitting between them. Germline V gene sequence: CDR1 LGHDT, CDR2 YNNKEL (reference sequence). For the CDR3, the DNA is TGTGCCAGCAGCCAAGGGGCCGAGGAAGCGAGCTCCTACGAGCAGTACTTC. Protein sequence: CASSQGAEEASSYEQYF.

This clonotype was recorded many times. The chain combines TRBV27 with TRBJ1-5; D is perhaps TRBD1 (5 bases). Germline CDR1 MNHEY, CDR2 SMNVEV (reference sequence). The CDR3 length is 16 residues. V shed 5 bases and J shed 0 bases, with 14 bases lying between them. The CDR3 reads CASSPSGRDSNQPQHF. The CDR3 region has the DNA TGTGCCAGCAGTCCCTCGGGGCGGGATAGCAATCAGCCCCAGCATTTT.